This T cell receptor beta chain was captured in a study of cytomegalovirus exposure and HLA in healthy donors (dated by TCRdb to the late 2010s). About the full investigation: An earlier analysis of several hundred of the donors reported about 280 Gb of sequence data and approximately 120 million unique TCR beta sequences obtained from roughly 180 million T cells. Approximately 310 gigabases of sequencing data and 70 million to 100 million unique TCR sequences made up an early release that covered 500 to 700 HLA-typed donors. Of the 300 to 500 genotyped donors, less than 85% were placed in the genetic ancestry cluster associated with self-reported Caucasian donors. The study aimed to test whether signatures of past pathogen exposure could be identified by cataloging public T cell receptors. The study used immunosequencing to profile the T cell repertoires of more than 650 subjects and linked those repertoires to cytomegalovirus serostatus. In addition to the first cohort of 500 to 850 subjects, a separate validation cohort of 100 to 150 different subjects was used. The study combined high-throughput TCR immunosequencing, statistical association of individual TCRs with disease status, and machine learning to predict cytomegalovirus infection status. In a later analysis, previously published TCR beta repertoires from more than 500 donors were re-analyzed and high-resolution HLA genotyping was added so that TCR occurrence patterns could be studied. In the later analysis, no new phenotypic data were used to find candidate immune exposures; instead, reliance was placed on TCR beta sequences and their occurrence across donors. An earlier analysis of 587 of the donors used high-throughput TCR beta sequencing to judge whether each TCR beta V gene segment behaved as functional or pseudogenic. Donor age, sex, ethnicity and CMV serostatus were compiled together with the repertoire data. A later genetic analysis took genome-wide SNP genotypes for about three fifths of the 666 donors and used that subset as a discovery cohort. Every repertoire in the discovery cohort had been generated on one and the same sequencing platform. Both class I and class II loci were covered by HLA typing, at four-digit resolution. Typing coverage varied by locus: roughly 620-640 donors for A, B, C, DRB1 and DQB1; more than 500 for DQA1; about 590 for DPA1; fewer than 480 for DPB1. Roughly five DR-DQ haplotypes were treated as single units for association and clustering because of strong linkage in the cohort. Across 300 to 400 genotyped donors of the cohort, an average of roughly 230,000 unique TCR beta nucleotide sequences per donor were sequenced, and approximately 17% of those sequences were non-productive. General conclusions and limits of the study: In a later genetic analysis, fewer N-insertions in productive TCRs were reported among donors in an Asian-associated ancestry cluster than the roughly 700-donor mean. Immune exposure information for the cohort was limited to CMV serostatus. The authors suggested that the approach could potentially be extended to other disease states and immunological phenotypes. Most TCR sequences were observed very rarely across donors, whereas some public TCRs were present in many individuals. The presence/absence analyses assumed that sequencing depth was roughly uniform across donors, and that assumption may not be true. Some IMGT-functional V segments, including TRBV6-2 and TRBV6-3, could not be distinguished by the 87-base-pair reads and were therefore excluded. In a later analysis, the rate of TCR association differed among HLA loci, with DRB1 alleles having the most associated TCRs and HLA-C alleles having the fewest. When HLA alleles, especially DR and DQ, strongly co-occurred, attributing TCR associations to individual alleles was difficult. In this cohort, only TCR beta chains were sequenced, and detectable features were limited by the absence of alpha or paired-chain data. Because counts were too low, about 17 rarely observed V segments, including chromosome 9 orphons, were excluded from the earlier analysis of several hundred of the donors. In an earlier analysis of approximately 590 of the donors, most TCR beta V segments appeared in productive rearrangements about 87% or about 30% of the time, broadly matching IMGT annotations. A further reported finding was that TCR beta sequences accurately predicted the HLA-A and HLA-B alleles for most subjects in the first cohort. In a later analysis, HLA-associated TCR beta chains were found to be more clonally expanded and to have lower generation probabilities than equally common non-associated chains. Because some donors lacked HLA typing at each locus, the association tests relied only on the typed subset. According to a later analysis, most CMV-associated TCR beta chains appeared to be HLA-restricted, and the HLA associations seemed to be driven largely by CMV exposure. Several of the top co-occurrence clusters appeared to be linked to parvovirus B19, influenza, CMV and Epstein-Barr virus, according to a later analysis. In both the original and validation cohorts, the classifier was reported to diagnose cytomegalovirus status with high specificity and sensitivity. Correlated functional status among segregating V segments might reflect linkage disequilibrium, but an unknown experimental factor could not be ruled out. V-gene and J-gene trimming of TCR beta chains was associated with a missense DCLRE1C variant in a later genetic analysis, and the association was replicated in an independent cohort. The sequencing pipeline was judged likely to have produced a cluster of highly shared sequence variants as a technical artifact. Specific HLA alleles were associated with roughly 16,000 TCR beta sequences at a false discovery rate of 0.05 in a later analysis. The study gave a list of 150 to 200 TCR beta chains associated with cytomegalovirus. Three of the identified cytomegalovirus-associated TCR beta chains were confirmed in vitro to be specific for cytomegalovirus antigens.

The library was built by means of the immunoSEQ multiplex PCR assay. For the multiplex PCR, a mixture combining 60 forward primers for TCR Vbeta segments and 13 reverse primers for TCR Jbeta segments was used. The CDR3 region of rearranged TCR beta genes was amplified from genomic DNA by a multiplex PCR assay. On the Illumina HiSeq System, the amplified TCR beta libraries were sequenced as 87-base-pair reads. Concerning the study's data processing: A later analysis tallied 75 million to 95 million unique TCR beta chains across the 660 or so repertoires, and approximately 11 million of those chains were shared by two or more donors. Raw reads were error-corrected and collapsed into unique sequences by a nearest-neighbor algorithm in which closely related sequences were merged to remove PCR and sequencing errors. Alignment of CDR3 sequences to IMGT reference sequences was used to assign V, D and J gene segments. For a sequence to be retained, a match of at least six nucleotides to both a V gene segment and a J gene segment was required. Rearrangements were classified as productive when the CDR3 lacked stop codons and remained in frame with V and J, and all other rearrangements were classified as non-productive. Following IMGT convention, CDR3 was defined as the stretch from the second conserved V-encoded cysteine to the conserved J-encoded phenylalanine. In an earlier analysis of just under 600 of the donors, sequences lacking an unambiguous match to a single V gene segment were excluded. An earlier analysis of approximately 590 of the donors called V segments functional above 56.7% productive rearrangements and segregating when the between-donor standard deviation exceeded 5%. To diagnose cytomegalovirus status from the catalog of TCR beta chain sequences, a statistical classification framework was built. A later analysis assigned V and J genes by comparing TCR nucleotide sequences with IMGT/GENE-DB human TR gene sequences. The TCRdist pipeline was used in a later analysis to assign CDR3 sequences and most-parsimonious VDJ recombination scenarios. In a later analysis, each TCR beta chain was defined by its CDR3 amino acid sequence together with its V-gene family, and reads without a unique V-gene family were excluded. As a way to deal with suspected cross-contamination and a sequencing artifact, a later analysis dropped over 550 nucleotide sequences that were highly shared and had low generation probability. In a later analysis, a clonal expansion index for each public chain was calculated from normalized within-repertoire ranks of inferred template counts. In a later analysis, generation probabilities were computed with a VDJ recombination model fitted to out-of-frame rearrangements, and the resulting probabilities were checked against IGoR. In a later analysis, TCR-TCR, TCR-HLA and TCR-CMV co-occurrence was scored with hypergeometric tests, and a repertoire-size bias correction was applied to TCR pairs. False discovery rates were estimated in a later analysis by permuting HLA or CMV assignments 20 times. In a later analysis, co-occurring TCRs were grouped using DBSCAN, with TCRdist sequence similarity added in when clustering inside HLA-allele-positive subsets. Repertoires with fewer than 30,000 or more than 120,000 public chains were left out of co-occurrence clustering, as were about 5 repertoires with anomalous nucleotide sharing. TCRdb holds this immuneACCESS table with in-frame rearrangements only. Some clones are missing; in checked studies, unresolved V genes explain under half, and the rest has no known cause. V and J calls and clone size follow that table, whereas D and trimming were derived from the DNA. The sample includes about 210,000 clones, with 60% to 80% observed a single time. The ten largest clones add up to around 1.9% of the sample.

The cohort consisted of fewer than 700 healthy bone marrow donors. At the time of sampling, every cohort member was nominally healthy, though immune exposures that went unrecorded were likely present. The donor was CMV seronegative and was included in the group of several hundred seronegative cohort members. Every donor gave a peripheral blood sample, and the peripheral blood mononuclear cells from that sample were used for TCR beta sequencing. The Qiagen DNeasy Blood Extraction Kit was used to extract genomic DNA from the blood cell samples. The germline V gene sets CDR1 to SQVTM and CDR2 to ANQGSEA. CDR3 length: 15 amino acids, cysteine to phenylalanine. The kept DNA is CDR3 alone, 45 bases in frame from the first base. At the junction V is shortened by 6 bases and J by 4 bases; bases outside the gene matches: 10. On this clone itself: This receptor's antigen is unknown. One base away there is no much larger clone; base qualities are not given.

The chain employs TRBV29-1 and TRBJ1-2; 11 central bases correspond to TRBD1. The sequence derives from a male donor in good health and CMV-seronegative. The sequenced sample was PBMCs. The CDR3 reads CSVPGQGVRGYGYTF. The sequenced DNA is TGCAGCGTCCCGGGACAGGGGGTGAGAGGCTATGGCTACACCTTC. This CDR3, with the reference TRBV29-1 and TRBJ1-2 proteins standing in past its ends, gives the full variable domain SAVISQKPSRDICQRGTSLTIQCQVDSQVTMMFWYRQQPGQSLTLIATANQGSEATYESGFVIDKFPISRPNLTFSTLTVSNMSPEDSSIYLCSVPGQGVRGYGYTFGSGTRLTVV.